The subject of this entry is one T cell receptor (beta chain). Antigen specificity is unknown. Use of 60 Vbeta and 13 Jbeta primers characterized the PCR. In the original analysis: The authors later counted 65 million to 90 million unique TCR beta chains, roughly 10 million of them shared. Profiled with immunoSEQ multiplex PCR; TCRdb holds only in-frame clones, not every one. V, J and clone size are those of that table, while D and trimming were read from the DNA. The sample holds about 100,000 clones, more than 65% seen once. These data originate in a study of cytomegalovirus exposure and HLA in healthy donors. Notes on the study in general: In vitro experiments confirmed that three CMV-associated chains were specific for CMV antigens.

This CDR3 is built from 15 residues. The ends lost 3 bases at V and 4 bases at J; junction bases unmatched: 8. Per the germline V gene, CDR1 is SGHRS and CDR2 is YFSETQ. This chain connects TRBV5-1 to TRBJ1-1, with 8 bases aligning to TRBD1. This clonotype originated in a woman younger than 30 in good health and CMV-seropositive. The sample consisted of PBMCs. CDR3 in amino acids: CASSSGQGVGTEAFF. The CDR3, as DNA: TGCGCCAGCAGCTCCGGACAGGGAGTAGGCACTGAAGCTTTCTTT.